This TCR beta chain is drawn from a study of Graves' ophthalmopathy and Graves' hyperthyroidism. Researchers took RNA transcripts and amplified TCR beta CDR3 regions from them. First-round RT-PCR employed HTBI primers, with a second-round multiplex PCR after it. TCRdb recomputed calls from the multiplex PCR reads with MiXCR, one row per CDR3 protein. The data show 650,000 to 900,000 distinct CDR3 sequences, approximately 40% seen once. In germline, CDR1 is ENHRY, CDR2 SYGVKD. This CDR3 region has 20 residues. Study-wide results and limits: From stable hyperthyroidism, ophthalmopathy was separated by a 13-signature model with about 88% sensitivity and roughly 84% specificity. The model predicted ophthalmopathy progression with around 70% sensitivity and around 72% specificity.

What supplied the PBMCs was 7.5 to 10 ml of fresh peripheral blood. Comment on this clonotype: What it binds is unknown. At one end, the junction sequence differs from germline, possibly due to a read error.

The chain combines TRBV10-3 with TRBJ1-4; 10 nucleotides align to TRBD1. This sequence was found in an adult man with Graves' ophthalmopathy. What was sequenced was peripheral blood. The CDR3 reads CASSDKETGTGANRDEKLFF. As DNA, the CDR3 is TGTGCCAGCAGTGACAAAGAAACCGGGACAGGGGCGAACAGGGATGAAAAACTGTTTTTT.